This T cell receptor (beta chain) was recovered during a study of shared clonotypes between healthy human individuals. Each donor was a Caucasian adult residing in Nashville, Tennessee. Original data processing: ImmunoSEQ output lacked quality scores and full-length reads, limiting matched filtering. Libraries were prepared by immunoSEQ multiplex PCR; TCRdb keeps only in-frame clonotypes and omits some of them. V, J and clone size were drawn from that table, and D and trimming were deduced from the DNA. Here the sample spans fewer than 500,000 clones, about three quarters being singletons. The origin of this receptor is a woman between 40 and 50 years old in good health. Some clones in this sample may be carry-over from other donors' samples. Sample: PBMCs.

The CDR3 DNA is TGTGCCAGCGGCATGGGGCAGGGTTCCACCGGGGAGCTGTTTTTT. Amino acids: CASGMGQGSTGELFF. This chain links TRBV7-9 with TRBJ2-2, with D maybe TRBD1 (5 bases). Germline assignment: CDR1 SEHNR and CDR2 FQNEAQ (reference sequence). V gave up 8 bases and J gave up 4 bases, with 17 bases separating them. The CDR3 contains 15 residues.